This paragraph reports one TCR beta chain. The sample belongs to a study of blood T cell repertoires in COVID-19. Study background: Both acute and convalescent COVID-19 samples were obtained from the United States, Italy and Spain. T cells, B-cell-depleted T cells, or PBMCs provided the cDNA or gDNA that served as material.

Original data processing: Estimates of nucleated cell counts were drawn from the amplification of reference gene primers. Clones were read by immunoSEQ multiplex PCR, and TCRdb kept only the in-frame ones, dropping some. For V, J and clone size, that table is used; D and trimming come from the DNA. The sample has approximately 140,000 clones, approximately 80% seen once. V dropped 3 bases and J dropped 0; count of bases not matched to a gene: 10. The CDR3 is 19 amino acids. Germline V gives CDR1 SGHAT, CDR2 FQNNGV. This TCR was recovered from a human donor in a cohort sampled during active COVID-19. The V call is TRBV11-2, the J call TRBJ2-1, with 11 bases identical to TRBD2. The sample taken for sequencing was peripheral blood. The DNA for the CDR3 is TGTGCCAGCAGCTTCGTCGGGACTAGCGGCCTTAGCTCCTACAATGAGCAGTTCTTC. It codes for CASSFVGTSGLSSYNEQFF.